This TCR beta chain was sequenced during a study of T-cell reconstitution after alpha-beta-depleted transplantation in children (dated by TCRdb to about 2016). With regard to the full study: The study quantitatively tracked T-cell immune reconstitution after TCRalphabeta/CD19-depleted allogeneic hematopoietic cell transplantation in children using TCR repertoire profiling.

The library was generated by PCR. This sample was sequenced with an Illumina HiSeq 2500. TCR libraries were prepared with molecular barcoding, using unique molecular identifiers to normalize TCRbeta repertoire quantification. The raw public data were reprocessed by TCRdb itself: fastp quality trimming at Q25, MiXCR clonotype calling, in-frame beta chains only. All rows with the same CDR3 protein become a single entry with the most common DNA and genes. The table for this sample lists approximately 350,000 distinct CDR3 sequences; approximately 12% of them were counted only once. Roughly 4.5% of the sample goes to the ten largest clones. This clonotype was counted at least ten times. The specificity of this receptor is unknown. Qualities for individual bases were not recorded, and no much larger clone is one base off. The material sequenced was PBMCs, taken from the stem cell graft. The source of this sequence is a human donor who donated a stem cell graft to a child with Fanconi anemia.

The CDR3 protein: CASSLVLGSYEQYF. The DNA reads TGCGCCAGCAGCTTGGTCCTAGGATCCTACGAGCAGTACTTC. The chain uses TRBV5-1 and TRBJ2-7; no D segment can be confidently identified. Cut back by 0 bases and 1 base, the V and J ends lie 8 bases apart. Measured from the cysteine to the phenylalanine, the CDR3 is 14 residues long. Of the read, only the CDR3 DNA is kept; its 42 bases are in frame from base 1. Based on the germline V gene, the CDR1 and CDR2 sequences are SGHRS and YFSETQ. Joined to the reference TRBV5-1 and TRBJ2-7 proteins, this CDR3 gives the full variable domain: KAGVTQTPRYLIKTRGQQVTLSCSPISGHRSVSWYQQTPGQGLQFLFEYFSETQRNKGNFPGRFSGRQFSNSRSEMNVSTLELGDSALYLCASSLVLGSYEQYFGPGTRLTVT.